Below are 25 T cell receptor beta chains sequenced from a single sample in a study of OX40 agonist ivuxolimab in advanced cancers. The protocol was immunoSEQ multiplex PCR, while the TCRdb copy is restricted to in-frame clones and leaves out a portion. The top ten hold roughly 4.9% of the sample, which has 90,000 to 95,000 clones, around 87% seen once. The sample in question was CD4+ or CD8+ T cells sorted from blood, obtained in a trial of the OX40 agonist ivuxolimab. These receptors were obtained from an adult with an advanced solid tumor such as melanoma, head and neck, liver or kidney cancer.

This chain links TRBV6-1 with TRBJ2-2, with a weak D call TRBD1 (5 bases). Germline CDR1 and CDR2: MNHNS and SASEGT. V was cut by 4 bases and J by 2 bases, with 8 bases left in between. The CDR3 totals 14 residues. The CDR3 DNA reads TGTGCCAGCAGTGGACAGAAAAACACCGGGGAGCTGTTTTTT. Translated: CASSGQKNTGELFF.

This chain links TRBV5-1 with TRBJ1-4, with a weak D call TRBD1 (5 bases). Looked up from germline, CDR1 is SGHRS and CDR2 is YFSETQ. The ends were cut back, 0 bases at V and 7 bases at J, with 13 bases in the middle. This CDR3 contains 15 residues. DNA for the CDR3: TGCGCCAGCAGCTTGGACGGCAGGGAGACTGAAAAACTGTTTTTT. This sequence encodes CASSLDGRETEKLFF.

This chain uses TRBV28 with TRBJ1-4; TRBD1 aligns across 7 bases. The CDR3 totals 14 residues. Germline CDR1 is MDHEN and CDR2 is SYDVKM. V lost 5 bases, J lost 8 bases, and 8 bases stayed unmatched. The CDR3 reads CASSVRQGGEKLFF. The CDR3, as DNA: TGTGCCAGCAGTGTCAGACAGGGAGGGGAAAAACTGTTTTTT.

The chain recombines TRBV19 with TRBJ2-1, with D tentatively TRBD2 (5 bases). The CDR3 extends over 15 amino acids. The germline CDR1 and CDR2 sequences are LNHDA and SQIVND (reference sequence). Between the trimmed V and J ends, which lost 1 base and 10 bases, there was a span of 17 bases. This CDR3 reads CASSIVPGLFGEQFF. In nucleotides, the CDR3 is TGTGCCAGTAGTATAGTCCCTGGACTTTTCGGGGAGCAGTTCTTC.

This chain connects TRBV29-1 to TRBJ2-2, with 12 bases aligning to TRBD2. The CDR3 spans 13 residues. Germline-derived CDR1 and CDR2 are SQVTM and ANQGSEA. The V segment lost 4 bases and the J segment 7 bases; nucleotides outside the gene matches: 1. CDR3 nucleotide sequence: TGCAGCGTTGGGACTAGCGGGAACGGGGAGCTGTTTTTT. It codes for CSVGTSGNGELFF.

The CDR3 bases are TGTGCCAGCAGTGAAGCGCCCATGCCTTCAACTAATGAAAAACTGTTTTTT. Translating gives CASSEAPMPSTNEKLFF. The chain uses TRBV6-1 and TRBJ1-4, with D hard to call. Germline V gives CDR1 MNHNS, CDR2 SASEGT. The CDR3 spans 17 residues. Trimming took 0 bases from V and 0 from J, leaving 11 bases between them.

Worth noting for this clone: This sample also contains other DNA sequences that code for the same CDR3. V gene TRBV4-2 combines with J gene TRBJ1-3; D perhaps matches TRBD1 (5 bases). The CDR3 covers 16 residues. The V end was cut by 1 base, the J end by 0 bases, with 10 bases between. Germline CDR1 reads LGHNA; CDR2 reads YNFKEQ. This CDR3 reads CASSQATANSGNTIYF. CDR3 nucleotide sequence: TGTGCCAGCAGCCAAGCGACAGCGAACTCTGGAAACACCATATATTTT.

The chain carries TRBV19 and TRBJ1-2; D possibly corresponds to TRBD1 (5 bases). The CDR3 loop spans 13 amino acids. Trimming stripped 6 bases from V and 3 bases from J, with 11 bases between. Germline values: CDR1 LNHDA, CDR2 SQIVND (reference sequence). This chain's CDR3 is CASSAGIDYGYTF. The CDR3 DNA follows: TGTGCCAGTAGCGCAGGGATTGACTATGGCTACACCTTC.

The chain has TRBV19 and TRBJ2-5, with TRBD2 identical over 8 bases. The CDR3 runs 13 residues. V shed 7 bases and J 4 bases; nucleotides not matched to a gene: 5. Germline-derived CDR1 and CDR2 are LNHDA and SQIVND (reference sequence). The CDR3 nucleotides read TGTGCCAGTAAGGGACTAGGGGGAGAGACCCAGTACTTC. Translating it yields CASKGLGGETQYF.

The rearrangement links TRBV9 to TRBJ1-1; D possibly corresponds to TRBD1 (6 bases). CDR3 length: 15 residues. The V gene's germline CDR1 is SGDLS and CDR2 YYNGEE. Trimming left V 5 bases short and J 4 bases short, with 18 bases between. CDR3 nucleotides: TGTGCCAGCAGTCAGGGTCCCTCCAGGGGCACTGAAGCTTTCTTT. Translating it yields CASSQGPSRGTEAFF.

The rearrangement links TRBV2 to TRBJ1-5; TRBD1 might be the D (5 bases). The V end was cut by 4 bases, the J end by 4 bases, with 14 bases between. In germline, CDR1 is SNHLY, CDR2 FYNNEI. The CDR3 loop spans 15 amino acids. The CDR3 loop is CASSGSRGLNQPQHF. The CDR3 nucleotides read TGTGCCAGCAGTGGATCACGGGGGTTAAATCAGCCCCAGCATTTT. The full variable domain, rest sourced from reference TRBV2 and TRBJ1-5, is EPEVTQTPSHQVTQMGQEVILRCVPISNHLYFYWYRQILGQKVEFLVSFYNNEISEKSEIFDDQFSVERPDGSNFTLKIRSTKLEDSAMYFCASSGSRGLNQPQHFGDGTRLSIL.

The V gene is TRBV19, the J gene TRBJ1-2, with 10 bases aligning to TRBD1. V was clipped by 5 bases and J by 8 bases; unmatched bases: 8. Germline values: CDR1 LNHDA, CDR2 SQIVND (reference sequence). The length of the CDR3 is 14 residues. This CDR3 reads CASSADRGPMGYTF. The CDR3 DNA reads as TGTGCCAGTAGTGCTGACAGGGGGCCTATGGGCTACACCTTC. The whole variable domain, remainder taken from reference TRBV19 and TRBJ1-2, is DGGITQSPKYLFRKEGQNVTLSCEQNLNHDAMYWYRQDPGQGLRLIYYSQIVNDFQKGDIAEGYSVSREKKESFPLTVTSAQKNPTAFYLCASSADRGPMGYTFGSGTRLTVV.

This clone was counted between two and nine times. The chain links TRBV2 to TRBJ1-5; 7 positions match TRBD1. The length of the CDR3 is 15 residues. The V segment lost 7 bases and the J segment 1 base; nucleotides outside the gene matches: 7. Germline CDR1 reads SNHLY; CDR2 reads FYNNEI. The CDR3 loop is CASTWQGGSNQPQHF. Here the CDR3 DNA reads TGTGCCAGCACTTGGCAGGGGGGAAGCAATCAGCCCCAGCATTTT.

This chain uses TRBV25-1 with TRBJ1-2; the match to TRBD1 covers 10 bases. The CDR3 spans 18 residues. Per germline, CDR1 MGHDK and CDR2 SYGVNS. Trimming at V came to 1 base and at J to 0 bases, leaving 8 bases not matched to a gene. The CDR3 loop reads CASSELRTGGPPNYGYTF. The CDR3 DNA reads TGTGCCAGCAGTGAATTGAGGACAGGGGGACCACCTAACTATGGCTACACCTTC.

V and J are TRBV9 and TRBJ2-7; tentatively, D is TRBD2 (5 bases). CDR3 length equals 14 residues. Germline values: CDR1 SGDLS, CDR2 YYNGEE. The ends were cut back, 2 bases at V and 0 bases at J, with 9 bases in the middle. DNA for the CDR3: TGTGCCAGCAGCGTGCAAGGGAGCTCCTACGAGCAGTACTTC. It translates to CASSVQGSSYEQYF.

This clone was detected once. Written as DNA, the CDR3 is TGCAGCGTTGAAGTAAAAACAGATGGCTACACCTTC. Protein product: CSVEVKTDGYTF. V is TRBV29-1 and J is TRBJ1-2; no clear D gene. This CDR3 has 12 amino acids. V gave up 1 base and J gave up 6 bases, with 9 bases separating them. Germline values: CDR1 SQVTM, CDR2 ANQGSEA.

This chain connects TRBV7-8 to TRBJ2-2; a possible D gene is TRBD2 (6 bases). Trimming left V 2 bases short and J 6 bases short, with 13 bases between. The CDR3 is 15 amino acids. Per the germline V gene, CDR1 is SGHVS and CDR2 is FQNEAQ. CDR3 loop: CASSLRGGTAGELFF. CDR3 nucleotide sequence: TGTGCCAGCAGCTTACGAGGCGGGACGGCCGGGGAGCTGTTTTTT. The full variable domain, with the rest looked up from reference TRBV7-8 and TRBJ2-2, is GAGVSQSPRYKVAKRGQDVALRCDPISGHVSLFWYQQALGQGPEFLTYFQNEAQLDKSGLPSDRFFAERPEGSVSTLKIQRTQQEDSAVYLCASSLRGGTAGELFFGEGSRLTVL.

The gene calls are TRBV4-3 and TRBJ1-2; D ambiguous. Germline CDR1 reads LGHNA; CDR2 reads YSLEER. The CDR3 covers 15 residues. Trimming removed 1 base at V and 6 bases at J, with 15 bases between. The CDR3, as DNA: TGCGCCAGCAGCCAAGGCGATCTTTGGTCGAATGGCTACACCTTC. Its protein is CASSQGDLWSNGYTF.

This sequence joins TRBV6-5 and TRBJ1-4; 9 nucleotides line up with TRBD1. Germline loops: CDR1 MNHEY, CDR2 SVGAGI. The CDR3 contains 14 residues. After removal of 4 bases from V and 7 bases from J, the junction contained 4 bases not matched to a gene. The CDR3 region has the DNA TGTGCCAGCAGTTCCCGGGACAGGGCTGAAAAACTGTTTTTT. It encodes CASSSRDRAEKLFF.

The rearrangement links TRBV25-1 to TRBJ2-1, with TRBD2 identical over 14 bases. CDR1 is MGHDK, CDR2 SYGVNS, per germline. The CDR3 totals 17 residues. V dropped 4 bases and J dropped 6; count of bases not matched to a gene: 8. The CDR3 protein is CASSGRLAGGPGNEQFF. CDR3 in DNA: TGTGCCAGCAGTGGAAGACTAGCGGGAGGGCCGGGCAATGAGCAGTTCTTC.

The rearrangement links TRBV29-1 to TRBJ1-1, with D maybe TRBD1 (5 bases). Germline lookup yields CDR1 SQVTM and CDR2 ANQGSEA. This CDR3 spans 15 amino acids. Trimming removed 5 bases from V and 5 bases from J, with 21 bases in between. The CDR3 spells CSVWTPGGGRTEAFF. CDR3 in DNA: TGCAGCGTTTGGACGCCCGGGGGGGGTAGAACTGAAGCTTTCTTT.

The V and J genes are TRBV7-9 and TRBJ2-1, with D uncertain. The germline V gene has CDR1 SEHNR and CDR2 FQNEAQ (reference sequence). V lost 5 bases and J 3 bases, leaving 8 bases between the germline ends. The CDR3 is 13 residues long. Here the CDR3 DNA reads TGTGCCAGCAGCCCTGGCCACTACAATGAGCAGTTCTTC. This sequence encodes CASSPGHYNEQFF.

The chain has TRBV30 and TRBJ2-3; D not resolved. V was cut by 0 bases and J by 0 bases, with 7 bases left in between. CDR1 is GTSNPN and CDR2 is SVGIG in the germline V gene (reference sequence). CDR3 length: 14 amino acids. CDR3 in DNA: TGTGCCTGGAGTGTACACCGAAGCACAGATACGCAGTATTTT. Translation gives CAWSVHRSTDTQYF.

The J gene is TRBJ1-2, the V gene TRBV5-1; D unclear. Germline CDR1 is SGHRS and CDR2 is YFSETQ. Trimming pared 0 bases from V and 0 bases from J, leaving 12 bases between. The CDR3 has 16 amino acids. CDR3 DNA: TGCGCCAGCAGCTTGGGGGTAGGGCGAACTAACTATGGCTACACCTTC. Its protein product is CASSLGVGRTNYGYTF.

This rearrangement joins TRBV7-2 to TRBJ1-1; 8 nucleotides match TRBD1. From germline, CDR1 is SGHTA and CDR2 FQGNSA. The CDR3 length is 15 residues. V gave up 5 bases and J gave up 1 base; unmatched junction bases: 6. The DNA of the CDR3 is TGTGCCAGCAGCACCGACAGGGGCGGGAACACTGAAGCTTTCTTT. Its protein product is CASSTDRGGNTEAFF.